This paragraph reports one T cell receptor (beta chain). Its specificity is not known. The table came from immunoSEQ multiplex PCR; TCRdb's copy has only in-frame clones and leaves some out. The sample has approximately 67,000 clones; roughly 92% are singletons. Germline CDR1 LNHNV, CDR2 YYDKDF (reference sequence). Trimming removed 7 bases at V and 1 base at J, with 15 bases between. The CDR3 consists of 15 residues. Unstimulated Tregs (CD4+CD25+CD127-) and CD4+CD25- non-Tregs were sorted from PBMCs. This specimen comes from a study of Tregs in tolerant kidney transplant recipients. General study findings and limits: The small number of patients limits these findings pending further validation.

The input for sequencing was CD8+ T cells from blood, taken before the transplant. This TCR was sampled from a human donor who received a combined kidney and bone marrow transplant. This rearrangement joins TRBV15 to TRBJ2-3, with D possibly TRBD2 on 6 matching bases. CDR3 nucleotides: TGTGCCACCACCAGGACCGGGACTGGCACAGATACGCAGTATTTT. This codes for CATTRTGTGTDTQYF.